This entry is about one T cell receptor (beta chain). RNA was extracted with the RNeasy kit, and a quantity of roughly 0.45 to 1 ug was reverse transcribed using random hexamers. Across 54 Vbeta and 13 Jbeta, TCR beta CDR3 was amplified with immunoSEQ multiplex PCR. TCRdb re-called the immunoSEQ multiplex PCR reads with MiXCR, one entry per CDR3 protein. The table includes roughly 180,000 distinct CDR3 sequences, approximately 93% detected once. The data derive from a study of CD8 T cells in Susac syndrome. Sequencing of TCR beta covered CD8+ and CD4+ T cells obtained from blood. It was treatment-naive patients with stable or active relapsing-remitting disease who made up the multiple sclerosis controls. The ends were cut back, 5 bases at V and 4 bases at J, with 9 bases in the middle. The germline CDR1 and CDR2 sequences are MDHEN and SYDVKM. The CDR3 length is 12 residues.

The rearrangement links TRBV28 to TRBJ2-7; D unclear. The clonotype comes from a human donor with multiple sclerosis. What was sequenced was CD4+ T cells from PBMCs. As DNA, the CDR3 is TGTGCCAGCAGTCCACCCAGGTACGAGCAGTACTTC. It encodes CASSPPRYEQYF.